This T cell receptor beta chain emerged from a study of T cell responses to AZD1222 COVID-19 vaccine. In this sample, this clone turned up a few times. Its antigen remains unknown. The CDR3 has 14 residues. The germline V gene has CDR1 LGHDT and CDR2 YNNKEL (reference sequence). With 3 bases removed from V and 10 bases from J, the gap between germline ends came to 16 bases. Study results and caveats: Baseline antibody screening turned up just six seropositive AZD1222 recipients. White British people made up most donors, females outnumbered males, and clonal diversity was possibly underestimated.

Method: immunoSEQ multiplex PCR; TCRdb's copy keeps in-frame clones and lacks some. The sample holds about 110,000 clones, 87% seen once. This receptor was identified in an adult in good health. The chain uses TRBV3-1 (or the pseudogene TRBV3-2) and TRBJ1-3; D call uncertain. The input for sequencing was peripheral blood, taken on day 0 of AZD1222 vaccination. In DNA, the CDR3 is TGTGCCAGCAGCCAGCGAGTCTCTATAGGTACCATATATTTT. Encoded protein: CASSQRVSIGTIYF.